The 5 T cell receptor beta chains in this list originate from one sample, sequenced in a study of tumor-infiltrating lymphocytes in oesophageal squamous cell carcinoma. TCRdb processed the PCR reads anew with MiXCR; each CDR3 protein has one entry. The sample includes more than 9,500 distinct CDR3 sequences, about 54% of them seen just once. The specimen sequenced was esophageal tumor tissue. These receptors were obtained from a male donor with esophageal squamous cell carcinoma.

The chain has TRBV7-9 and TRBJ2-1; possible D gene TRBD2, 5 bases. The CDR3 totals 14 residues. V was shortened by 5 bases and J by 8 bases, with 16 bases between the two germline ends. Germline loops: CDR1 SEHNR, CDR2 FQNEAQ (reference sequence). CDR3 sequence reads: CASSAPRGGHEQFF. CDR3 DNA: TGTGCCAGCAGCGCCCCTCGGGGTGGCCATGAGCAGTTCTTC.

Written as DNA, the CDR3 is TGTGCCAGCAGCTTCGGGACAAGGAATGAAAAACTGTTTTTT. Protein: CASSFGTRNEKLFF. The chain links TRBV11-2 to TRBJ1-4; weak D call: TRBD1 (6 bases). Germline CDR1 is SGHAT and CDR2 is FQNNGV. V lost 3 bases and J lost 5, with 10 bases in between. The CDR3 spans 14 residues.

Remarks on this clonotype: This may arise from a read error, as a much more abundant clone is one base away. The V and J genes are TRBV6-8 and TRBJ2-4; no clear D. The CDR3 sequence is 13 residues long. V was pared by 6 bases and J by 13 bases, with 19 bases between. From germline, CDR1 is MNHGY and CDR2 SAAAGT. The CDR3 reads CASSQTEYNEQYF. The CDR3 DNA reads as TGTGCCAGCAGCCAGACTGAATACAATGAGCAGTACTTC.

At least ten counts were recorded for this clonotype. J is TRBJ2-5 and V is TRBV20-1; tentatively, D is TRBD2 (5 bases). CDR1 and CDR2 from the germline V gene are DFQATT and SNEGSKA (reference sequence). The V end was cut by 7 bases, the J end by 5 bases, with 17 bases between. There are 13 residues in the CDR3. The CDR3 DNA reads TGCAGTGTCCAACGGGATGGCGTGGAGACCCAGTACTTC. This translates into CSVQRDGVETQYF.

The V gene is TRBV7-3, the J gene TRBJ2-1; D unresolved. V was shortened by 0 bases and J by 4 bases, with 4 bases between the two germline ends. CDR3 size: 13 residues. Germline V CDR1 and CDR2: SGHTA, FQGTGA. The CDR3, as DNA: TGTGCCAGCAGCTTAACCGGGTACAATGAGCAGTTCTTC. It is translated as CASSLTGYNEQFF.